The 24 T cell receptor beta chains listed next were all sequenced from one sample in a study of T cells in Graves' hyperthyroidism and ophthalmopathy. Amplified TCR beta CDR3 regions came from RNA transcripts. The TCR CDR3 was amplified in a first-round RT-PCR using the HTBI primer set. TCRdb recomputed calls from the multiplex PCR reads with MiXCR, one row per CDR3 protein. Here the sample spans nearly 750,000 distinct CDR3 sequences, 35% being singletons. Material: blood. These receptors were collected from a middle-aged woman with Graves' hyperthyroidism.

The chain employs TRBV7-2 and TRBJ1-1; 7 bases match TRBD1. CDR3 length: 15 residues. The germline CDR1 and CDR2 sequences are SGHTA and FQGNSA. Trimming removed 5 bases from V and 3 bases from J; junction bases left unmatched: 9. Here the CDR3 DNA reads TGTGCCAGCAGCCCAGGACAGGTCGGGGACACTGAAGCTTTCTTT. It translates to CASSPGQVGDTEAFF.

The sample holds many counts of this clonotype. The V gene is TRBV29-1, the J gene TRBJ1-1; maybe TRBD1 (6 bases). The CDR3 totals 13 residues. The ends were cut back, 7 bases at V and 1 base at J, with 13 bases in the middle. From germline, CDR1 is SQVTM and CDR2 ANQGSEA. For the CDR3, the DNA is TGCAGCGCCGAGGGGGGGTCGAACACTGAAGCTTTCTTT. Amino acids: CSAEGGSNTEAFF.

This chain uses TRBV19 with TRBJ1-1; D gene uncertain. CDR1 and CDR2 (germline): LNHDA, SQIVND (reference sequence). The CDR3 consists of 15 residues. V lost 7 bases, J lost 7 bases, and 22 bases lay in between. CDR3 nucleotides: TGTGCCAGTACCCGGCCGGGTGGGATAGCAAATGAAGCTTTCTTT. It encodes CASTRPGGIANEAFF.

This clonotype was found many times. The genes are TRBV9 and TRBJ1-6; D remains ambiguous. From germline, CDR1 is SGDLS and CDR2 YYNGEE. V gave up 4 bases and J gave up 9 bases, with 17 bases separating them. The CDR3 loop spans 15 amino acids. The CDR3 coding sequence is TGTGCCAGCAGCAAAAGGACGTATCCTCCTTCACCCCTCCACTTT. Residues: CASSKRTYPPSPLHF. The full variable domain, completed using reference TRBV9 and TRBJ1-6, is DSGVTQTPKHLITATGQRVTLRCSPRSGDLSVYWYQQSLDQGLQFLIQYYNGEERAKGNILERFSAQQFPDLHSELNLSSLELGDSALYFCASSKRTYPPSPLHFGNGTRLTVT.

This rearrangement joins TRBV19 to TRBJ1-4; 7 bases align to TRBD1. The CDR3 consists of 16 residues. The V gene end was trimmed by 8 bases and the J gene end by 2 bases; junction bases not matched to a gene: 11. CDR1 is LNHDA and CDR2 is SQIVND in the germline V gene (reference sequence). CDR3 in amino acids: CASRSFRGGTNEKLFF. The CDR3 DNA follows: TGTGCCAGTCGAAGCTTCAGAGGGGGCACTAATGAAAAACTGTTTTTT.

This clonotype was found many times. This chain uses TRBV11-2 with TRBJ2-7; D unclear. V shed 4 bases and J shed 2 bases, with 6 bases lying between them. The germline V gene encodes CDR1 SGHAT and CDR2 FQNNGV. This CDR3 spans 12 amino acids. The CDR3 protein is CASSSSAYEQYF. The CDR3, as DNA: TGTGCCAGCAGCTCCAGTGCCTACGAGCAGTACTTC. Full variable domain (outside the CDR3, taken from reference TRBV11-2 and TRBJ2-7): EAGVAQSPRYKIIEKRQSVAFWCNPISGHATLYWYQQILGQGPKLLIQFQNNGVVDDSQLPKDRFSAERLKGVDSTLKIQPAKLEDSAVYLCASSSSAYEQYFGPGTRLTVT.

This chain joins TRBV25-1 and TRBJ2-7; TRBD1 might be the D (6 bases). CDR3 length equals 15 residues. V was shortened by 6 bases and J by 4 bases, with 19 bases between the two germline ends. CDR1 and CDR2 from the germline V gene are MGHDK and SYGVNS. CDR3 region: CASRHWDKTVYEQYF. Written as DNA, the CDR3 is TGTGCCAGCAGGCACTGGGACAAGACAGTATACGAGCAGTACTTC.

This clonotype was picked up many times. This chain uses TRBV20-1 with TRBJ2-5; the D gene is possibly TRBD1 (6 bases). This CDR3 spans 16 amino acids. Looked up from germline, CDR1 is DFQATT and CDR2 is SNEGSKA (reference sequence). V lost 1 base and J lost 0, with 15 bases in between. This CDR3 is CSARGGHAGNQETQYF. The CDR3 region has the DNA TGCAGTGCTAGAGGGGGGCACGCGGGTAACCAAGAGACCCAGTACTTC.

At least ten counts were recorded for this clonotype. The genes are TRBV24-1 and TRBJ1-1; D is unclear. Between the trimmed V and J ends, which lost 3 bases and 5 bases, there was a span of 6 bases. Germline V gene sequence: CDR1 KGHDR, CDR2 SFDVKD. The CDR3 totals 12 residues. CDR3 DNA: TGTGCCACCAGTGATGGTTTTACTGAAGCTTTCTTT. Translation gives CATSDGFTEAFF.

This chain connects TRBV12-3 or TRBV12-4 to TRBJ2-2; the D gene is possibly TRBD2 (5 bases). Trimming left V 4 bases short and J 3 bases short, with 15 bases between. This CDR3 has 16 amino acids. DNA for the CDR3: TGTGCCAGCAGTTATGGGGTTGGACTCTACACCGGGGAGCTGTTTTTT. Translation gives CASSYGVGLYTGELFF.

As to this clonotype: One end of the junction fails to match germline, which may point to a read error. The chain joins TRBV20-1 to TRBJ2-5; D possibly corresponds to TRBD2 (5 bases). The CDR3 totals 16 residues. Germline CDR1 and CDR2: DFQATT and SNEGSKA (reference sequence). The CDR3 DNA is TGCAGTGCTGGAGATCGGAACTACCGGGGAAAAGAGACCCAGTACTTC. The encoded protein is CSAGDRNYRGKETQYF.

At least ten counts were recorded for this clonotype. V usage is TRBV29-1 and J usage is TRBJ1-4; TRBD1 might be the D (5 bases). This CDR3 contains 13 residues. V lost 7 bases to trimming and J lost 5 bases, with 14 bases between them. Germline lookup yields CDR1 SQVTM and CDR2 ANQGSEA. The CDR3 coding sequence is TGCAGCGCCGGGACGGCCAGAAATGAAAAACTGTTTTTT. It encodes CSAGTARNEKLFF.

This clonotype appeared many times. The rearrangement uses TRBV13 and TRBJ1-6, with D unclear. The CDR3 runs 14 residues. CDR1 is PRHDT and CDR2 is FYEKMQ in the germline V gene (reference sequence). Between the trimmed V and J ends, which lost 7 bases and 8 bases, there was a span of 15 bases. CDR3 sequence: CASTFWQDDSPLHF. CDR3 coding DNA: TGTGCCAGCACCTTTTGGCAAGACGATTCACCCCTCCACTTT.

This clonotype has only a few counts. The chain has TRBV4-2 and TRBJ1-1, with 7 positions matching TRBD1. With 0 bases clipped from V and 7 bases from J, the junction kept 5 bases outside the gene matches. Germline values: CDR1 LGHNA, CDR2 YNFKEQ. This CDR3 has 14 residues. CDR3 sequence reads: CASSQEGTAIEAFF. The DNA of the CDR3 is TGTGCCAGCAGCCAAGAAGGGACAGCGATTGAAGCTTTCTTT.

Many counts were recorded for this clonotype. The chain employs TRBV10-1 and TRBJ1-6; D is unresolved. Germline CDR1 and CDR2: WNHNN and SYGVQD (reference sequence). The CDR3 is made up of 16 amino acids. The V end was cut by 0 bases, the J end by 7 bases, with 13 bases between. The CDR3 here is CASSESEGRGNSPLHF. In DNA form, the CDR3 reads TGCGCCAGCAGTGAGTCTGAAGGACGGGGAAATTCACCCCTCCACTTT.

V usage is TRBV10-3 and J usage is TRBJ2-6; no firm D call. Germline V gene lookup returns CDR1 ENHRY and CDR2 SYGVKD. Between the trimmed V and J ends, which lost 4 bases and 3 bases, there was a span of 10 bases. The CDR3 covers 15 residues. The CDR3 sequence: CAISARLDGANVLTF. CDR3 in DNA: TGTGCCATCAGTGCCCGGCTAGATGGGGCCAACGTCCTGACTTTC.

J is TRBJ2-3 and V is TRBV25-1; D is possibly TRBD1 (6 bases). Germline CDR1 and CDR2: MGHDK and SYGVNS. The CDR3 sequence is 16 residues long. V lost 5 bases to trimming and J lost 2 bases, with 17 bases between them. The CDR3 DNA reads as TGTGCCAGCAGTTTTTCTGGGGGCGCAGACACAGATACGCAGTATTTT. Its protein product is CASSFSGGADTDTQYF. Full variable domain (missing parts from reference TRBV25-1 and TRBJ2-3): EADIYQTPRYLVIGTGKKITLECSQTMGHDKMYWYQQDPGMELHLIHYSYGVNSTEKGDLSSESTVSRIRTEHFPLTLESARPSHTSQYLCASSFSGGADTDTQYFGPGTRLTVL.

This clonotype came up many times. The chain joins TRBV5-8 to TRBJ1-2, with D possibly TRBD1 on 5 matching bases. This CDR3 comprises 14 residues. The germline gives CDR1 SGHTS, CDR2 YDEGEE. Trimming cost V 3 bases and J 4 bases, with 13 bases left between them. In DNA form, the CDR3 reads TGTGCCAGCAGCTCGGGGACCTGGGGCTATGGCTACACCTTC. Amino acid sequence: CASSSGTWGYGYTF.

The chain joins TRBV6-1 to TRBJ1-5; D is uncertain. This CDR3 has 13 residues. V lost 7 bases and J 3 bases, leaving 10 bases between the germline ends. Germline V gene sequence: CDR1 MNHNS, CDR2 SASEGT. The CDR3 here is CASTLSPNQPQHF. DNA for the CDR3: TGTGCCAGCACCCTAAGCCCCAATCAGCCCCAGCATTTT.

This clonotype has at least ten counts. V gene TRBV20-1 combines with J gene TRBJ2-7; D possibly uses TRBD1 or TRBD2 (5 bases each). V was pared by 3 bases and J by 3 bases, with 15 bases between. This CDR3 has 14 amino acids. The V gene's germline CDR1 is DFQATT and CDR2 SNEGSKA (reference sequence). CDR3 DNA: TGCAGTGCTAGTTACTCGGGACGGTACTACGAGCAGTACTTC. Protein product: CSASYSGRYYEQYF.

At least ten counts were recorded for this clonotype. This sequence joins TRBV15 and TRBJ2-7; TRBD1 matches at 7 bases. Unmatched junction bases numbered 3, after V lost 5 bases and J lost 5 bases. The CDR3 is 12 residues long. The germline V gene encodes CDR1 LNHNV and CDR2 YYDKDF (reference sequence). The CDR3 DNA is TGTGCCACCAGCCCCGACAGGGACGAGCAGTACTTC. It is translated as CATSPDRDEQYF.

The rearrangement joins TRBV6-5 to TRBJ1-2; TRBD1 is a possible D gene (6 bases). V gave up 5 bases and J gave up 0 bases, with 16 bases separating them. The germline V gene encodes CDR1 MNHEY and CDR2 SVGAGI. This CDR3 has 16 residues. The CDR3: CASSDLGGKTNYGYTF. CDR3 DNA: TGTGCCAGCAGTGACCTTGGGGGCAAGACTAACTATGGCTACACCTTC.

This clonotype was seen many times. The chain employs TRBV25-1 and TRBJ2-5, with TRBD1 identical over 8 bases. Germline CDR1 is MGHDK and CDR2 is SYGVNS. The CDR3 sequence is 14 residues long. V dropped 2 bases and J dropped 5; count of bases not matched to a gene: 4. The DNA of the CDR3 is TGTGCCAGCAGTGAAACAGGGGGTGGGGAGACCCAGTACTTC. Translated, it gives CASSETGGGETQYF. The full variable domain, rest sourced from reference TRBV25-1 and TRBJ2-5, is EADIYQTPRYLVIGTGKKITLECSQTMGHDKMYWYQQDPGMELHLIHYSYGVNSTEKGDLSSESTVSRIRTEHFPLTLESARPSHTSQYLCASSETGGGETQYFGPGTRLLVL.

This clonotype was counted many times. V is TRBV20-1 and J is TRBJ1-5; possible D gene TRBD1, 6 bases. Germline CDR1 DFQATT, CDR2 SNEGSKA (reference sequence). The CDR3 loop spans 13 amino acids. CDR3 nucleotides: TGCAGCGTTAGGGTACAGGGAGATCAGCCCCAGCATTTT. Encoded protein: CSVRVQGDQPQHF.